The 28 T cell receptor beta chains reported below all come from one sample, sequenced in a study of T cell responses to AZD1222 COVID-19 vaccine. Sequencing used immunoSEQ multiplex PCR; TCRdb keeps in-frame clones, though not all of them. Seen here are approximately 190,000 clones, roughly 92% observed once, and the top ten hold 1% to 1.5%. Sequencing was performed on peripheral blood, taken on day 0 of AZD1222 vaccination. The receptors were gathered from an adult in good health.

Here the CDR3 DNA reads TGTGCCAGCTCACCGGTAGCGGAGACCCTCGAGCAGTACTTC. This codes for CASSPVAETLEQYF. The gene calls are TRBV18 and TRBJ2-7; maybe TRBD2 (6 bases). Per germline, CDR1 KGHSH and CDR2 LQKENI. V lost 3 bases and J lost 6, with 15 bases in between. The CDR3 is made up of 14 amino acids.

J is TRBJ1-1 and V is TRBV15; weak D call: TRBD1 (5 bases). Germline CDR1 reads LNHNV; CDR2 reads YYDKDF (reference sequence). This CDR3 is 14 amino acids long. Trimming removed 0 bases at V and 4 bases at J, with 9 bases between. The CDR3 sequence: CATSREGTGTEAFF. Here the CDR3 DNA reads TGTGCCACCAGCAGAGAAGGGACTGGCACTGAAGCTTTCTTT. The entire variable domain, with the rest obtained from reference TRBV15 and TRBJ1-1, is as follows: DAMVIQNPRYQVTQFGKPVTLSCSQTLNHNVMYWYQQKSSQAPKLLFHYYDKDFNNEADTPDNFQSRRPNTSFCFLDIRSPGLGDTAMYLCATSREGTGTEAFFGQGTRLTVV.

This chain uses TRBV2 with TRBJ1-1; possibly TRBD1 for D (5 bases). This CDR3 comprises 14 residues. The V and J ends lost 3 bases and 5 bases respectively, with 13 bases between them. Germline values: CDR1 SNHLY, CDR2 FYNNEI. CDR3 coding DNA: TGTGCCAGCAGTGATAGGGGTCCGGGAACTGAAGCTTTCTTT. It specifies CASSDRGPGTEAFF. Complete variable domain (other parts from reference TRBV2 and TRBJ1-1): EPEVTQTPSHQVTQMGQEVILRCVPISNHLYFYWYRQILGQKVEFLVSFYNNEISEKSEIFDDQFSVERPDGSNFTLKIRSTKLEDSAMYFCASSDRGPGTEAFFGQGTRLTVV.

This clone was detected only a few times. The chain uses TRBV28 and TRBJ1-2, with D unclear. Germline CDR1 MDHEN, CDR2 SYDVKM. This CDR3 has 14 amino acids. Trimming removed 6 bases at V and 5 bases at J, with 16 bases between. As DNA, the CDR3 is TGTGCCAGCAGCTTCGGGGAGGGATATTATGGCTACACCTTC. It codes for CASSFGEGYYGYTF.

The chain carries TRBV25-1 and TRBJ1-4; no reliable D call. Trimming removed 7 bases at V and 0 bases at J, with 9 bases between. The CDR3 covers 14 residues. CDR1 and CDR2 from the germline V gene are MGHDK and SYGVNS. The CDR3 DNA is TGTGCCAGCACACCAAGAGCAACTAATGAAAAACTGTTTTTT. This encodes CASTPRATNEKLFF. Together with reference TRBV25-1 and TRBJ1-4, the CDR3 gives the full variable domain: EADIYQTPRYLVIGTGKKITLECSQTMGHDKMYWYQQDPGMELHLIHYSYGVNSTEKGDLSSESTVSRIRTEHFPLTLESARPSHTSQYLCASTPRATNEKLFFGSGTQLSVL.

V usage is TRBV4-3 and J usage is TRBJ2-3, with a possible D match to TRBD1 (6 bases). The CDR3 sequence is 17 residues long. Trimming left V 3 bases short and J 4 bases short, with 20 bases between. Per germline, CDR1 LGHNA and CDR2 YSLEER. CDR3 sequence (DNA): TGCGCCAGCAGCCATGATTTGGCGAGGGGGACGGCAGATACGCAGTATTTT. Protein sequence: CASSHDLARGTADTQYF.

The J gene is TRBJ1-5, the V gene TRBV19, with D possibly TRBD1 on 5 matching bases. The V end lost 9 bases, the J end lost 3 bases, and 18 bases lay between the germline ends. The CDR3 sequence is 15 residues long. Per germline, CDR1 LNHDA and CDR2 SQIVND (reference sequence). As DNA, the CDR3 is TGTGCCAGCATACCCGGGGGGGGAATCAATCAGCCCCAGCATTTT. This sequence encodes CASIPGGGINQPQHF.

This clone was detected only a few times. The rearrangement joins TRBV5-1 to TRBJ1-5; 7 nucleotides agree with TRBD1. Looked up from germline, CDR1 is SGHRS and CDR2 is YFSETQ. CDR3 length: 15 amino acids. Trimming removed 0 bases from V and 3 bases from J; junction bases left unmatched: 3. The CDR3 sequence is CASSLGDSYNQPQHF. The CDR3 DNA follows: TGCGCCAGCAGCTTGGGGGACAGTTACAATCAGCCCCAGCATTTT.

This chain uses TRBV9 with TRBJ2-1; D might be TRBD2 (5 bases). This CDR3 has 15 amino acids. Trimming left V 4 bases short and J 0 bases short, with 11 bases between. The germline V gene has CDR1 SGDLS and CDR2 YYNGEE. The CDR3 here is CASSPLGSSYNEQFF. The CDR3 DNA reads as TGTGCCAGCAGCCCCCTGGGGAGCTCCTACAATGAGCAGTTCTTC. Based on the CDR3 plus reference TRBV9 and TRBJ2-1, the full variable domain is DSGVTQTPKHLITATGQRVTLRCSPRSGDLSVYWYQQSLDQGLQFLIQYYNGEERAKGNILERFSAQQFPDLHSELNLSSLELGDSALYFCASSPLGSSYNEQFFGPGTRLTVL.

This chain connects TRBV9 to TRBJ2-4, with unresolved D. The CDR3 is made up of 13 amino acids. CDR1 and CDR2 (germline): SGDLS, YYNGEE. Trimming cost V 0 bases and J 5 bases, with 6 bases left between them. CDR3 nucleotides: TGTGCCAGCAGCGTAGGGGTCCAAAACATTCAGTACTTC. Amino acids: CASSVGVQNIQYF. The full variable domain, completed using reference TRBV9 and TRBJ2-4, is DSGVTQTPKHLITATGQRVTLRCSPRSGDLSVYWYQQSLDQGLQFLIQYYNGEERAKGNILERFSAQQFPDLHSELNLSSLELGDSALYFCASSVGVQNIQYFGAGTRLSVL.

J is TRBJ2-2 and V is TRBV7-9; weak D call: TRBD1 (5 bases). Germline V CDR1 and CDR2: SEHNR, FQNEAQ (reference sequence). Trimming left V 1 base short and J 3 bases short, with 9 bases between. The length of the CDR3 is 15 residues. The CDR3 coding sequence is TGTGCCAGCAGCTTAGGACAGCTATACACCGGGGAGCTGTTTTTT. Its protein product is CASSLGQLYTGELFF.

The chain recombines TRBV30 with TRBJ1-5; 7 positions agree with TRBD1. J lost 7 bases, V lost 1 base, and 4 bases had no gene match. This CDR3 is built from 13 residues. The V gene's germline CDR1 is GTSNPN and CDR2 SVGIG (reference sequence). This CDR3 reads CAWSGTGLQPQHF. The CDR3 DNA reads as TGTGCCTGGAGTGGGACAGGATTACAGCCCCAGCATTTT.

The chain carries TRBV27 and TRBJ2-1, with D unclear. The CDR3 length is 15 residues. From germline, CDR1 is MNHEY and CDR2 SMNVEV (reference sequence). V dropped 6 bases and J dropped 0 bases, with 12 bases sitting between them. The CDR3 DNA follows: TGTGCCAGCAGGTACTTCGAAAGCTCCTACAATGAGCAGTTCTTC. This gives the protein CASRYFESSYNEQFF.

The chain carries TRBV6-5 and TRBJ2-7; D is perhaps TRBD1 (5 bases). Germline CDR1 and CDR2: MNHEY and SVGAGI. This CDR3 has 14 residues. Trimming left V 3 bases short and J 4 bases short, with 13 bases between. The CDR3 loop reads CASSYGTGAYEQYF. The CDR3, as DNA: TGTGCCAGCAGTTATGGTACAGGAGCTTACGAGCAGTACTTC.

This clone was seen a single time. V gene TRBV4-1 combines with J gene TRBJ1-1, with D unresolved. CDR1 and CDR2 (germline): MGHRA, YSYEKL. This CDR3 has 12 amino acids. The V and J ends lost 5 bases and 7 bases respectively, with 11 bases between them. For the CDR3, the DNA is TGCGCCAGCAGCTACGGCGTGGATGAAGCTTTCTTT. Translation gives CASSYGVDEAFF.

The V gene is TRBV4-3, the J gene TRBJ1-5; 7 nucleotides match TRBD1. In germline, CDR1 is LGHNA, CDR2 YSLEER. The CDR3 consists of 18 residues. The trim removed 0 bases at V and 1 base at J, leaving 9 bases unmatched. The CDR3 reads CASSQDHIGTVSNQPQHF. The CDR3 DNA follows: TGCGCCAGCAGCCAAGATCATATAGGGACAGTCAGCAATCAGCCCCAGCATTTT.

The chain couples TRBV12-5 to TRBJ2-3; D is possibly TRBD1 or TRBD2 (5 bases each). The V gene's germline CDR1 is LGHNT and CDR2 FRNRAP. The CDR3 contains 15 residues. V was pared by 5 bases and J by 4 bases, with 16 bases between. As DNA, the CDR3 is TGTGCTAGTGGTCCCGGGACCTCTGGGGCAGATACGCAGTATTTT. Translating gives CASGPGTSGADTQYF.

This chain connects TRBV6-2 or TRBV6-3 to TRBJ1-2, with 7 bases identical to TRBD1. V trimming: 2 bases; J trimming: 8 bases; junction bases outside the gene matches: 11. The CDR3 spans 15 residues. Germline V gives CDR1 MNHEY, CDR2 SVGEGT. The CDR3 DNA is TGTGCCAGCAGTTACCCCCTCACAGGGGTTTGGGGCTACACCTTC. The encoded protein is CASSYPLTGVWGYTF.

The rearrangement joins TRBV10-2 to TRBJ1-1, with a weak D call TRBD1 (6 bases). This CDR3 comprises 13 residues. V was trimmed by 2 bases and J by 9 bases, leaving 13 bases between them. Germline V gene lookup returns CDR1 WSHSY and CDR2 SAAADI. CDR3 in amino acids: CASSEPVTGKAFF. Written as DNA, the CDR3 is TGCGCCAGCAGTGAGCCAGTGACAGGAAAAGCTTTCTTT.

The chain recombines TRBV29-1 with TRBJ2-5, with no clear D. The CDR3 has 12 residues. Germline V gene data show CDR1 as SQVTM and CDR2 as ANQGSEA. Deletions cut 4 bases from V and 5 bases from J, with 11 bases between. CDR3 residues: CSVAGPGETQYF. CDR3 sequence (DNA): TGCAGCGTTGCGGGCCCCGGCGAGACCCAGTACTTC.

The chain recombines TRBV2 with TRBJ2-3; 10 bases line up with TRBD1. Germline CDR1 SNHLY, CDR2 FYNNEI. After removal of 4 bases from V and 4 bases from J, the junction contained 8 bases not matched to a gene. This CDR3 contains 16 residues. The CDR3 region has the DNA TGTGCCAGCAGTGGGGACAGGGGTCCGGGGGCAGATACGCAGTATTTT. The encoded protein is CASSGDRGPGADTQYF.

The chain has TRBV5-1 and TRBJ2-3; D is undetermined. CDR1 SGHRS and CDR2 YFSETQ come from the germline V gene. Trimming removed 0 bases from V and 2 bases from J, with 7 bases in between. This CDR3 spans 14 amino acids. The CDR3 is CASSLGGVTDTQYF. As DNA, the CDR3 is TGCGCCAGCAGCTTGGGGGGTGTCACAGATACGCAGTATTTT.

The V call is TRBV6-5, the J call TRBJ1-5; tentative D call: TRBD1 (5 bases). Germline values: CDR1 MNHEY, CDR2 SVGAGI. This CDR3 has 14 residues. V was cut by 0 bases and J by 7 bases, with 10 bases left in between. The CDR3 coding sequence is TGTGCCAGCAGTTACTCGAGGGGAAACCAGCCCCAGCATTTT. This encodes CASSYSRGNQPQHF.

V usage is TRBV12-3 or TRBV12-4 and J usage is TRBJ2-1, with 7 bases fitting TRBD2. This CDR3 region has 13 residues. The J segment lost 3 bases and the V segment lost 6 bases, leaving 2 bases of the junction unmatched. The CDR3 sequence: CASSGRIYNEQFF. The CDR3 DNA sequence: TGTGCCAGCAGCGGGAGGATCTACAATGAGCAGTTCTTC.

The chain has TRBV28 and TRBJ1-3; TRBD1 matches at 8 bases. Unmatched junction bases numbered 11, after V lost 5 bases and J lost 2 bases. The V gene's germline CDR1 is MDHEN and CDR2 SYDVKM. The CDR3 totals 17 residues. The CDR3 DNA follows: TGTGCCAGCAGTGTAGGACAGGGATCACGGACTGGAAACACCATATATTTT. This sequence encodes CASSVGQGSRTGNTIYF.

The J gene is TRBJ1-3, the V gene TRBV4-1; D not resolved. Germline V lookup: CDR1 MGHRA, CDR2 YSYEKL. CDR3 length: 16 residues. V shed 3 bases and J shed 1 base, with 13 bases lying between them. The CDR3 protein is CASSQVGRRSGNTIYF. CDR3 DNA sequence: TGCGCCAGCAGCCAGGTGGGCAGGCGGTCTGGAAACACCATATATTTT.

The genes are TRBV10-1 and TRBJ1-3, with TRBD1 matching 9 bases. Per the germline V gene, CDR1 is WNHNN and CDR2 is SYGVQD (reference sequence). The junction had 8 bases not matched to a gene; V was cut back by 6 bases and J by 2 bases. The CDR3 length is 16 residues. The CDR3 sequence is CASRRDRESPGNTIYF. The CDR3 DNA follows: TGCGCCAGCAGGCGGGACAGGGAGTCGCCTGGAAACACCATATATTTT.

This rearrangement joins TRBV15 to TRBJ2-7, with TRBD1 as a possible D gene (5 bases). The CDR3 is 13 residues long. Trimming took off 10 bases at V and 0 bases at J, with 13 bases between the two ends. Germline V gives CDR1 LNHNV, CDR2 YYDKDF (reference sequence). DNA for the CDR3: TGTGCCATAGGACATTCGAGCTCCTACGAGCAGTACTTC. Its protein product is CAIGHSSSYEQYF.